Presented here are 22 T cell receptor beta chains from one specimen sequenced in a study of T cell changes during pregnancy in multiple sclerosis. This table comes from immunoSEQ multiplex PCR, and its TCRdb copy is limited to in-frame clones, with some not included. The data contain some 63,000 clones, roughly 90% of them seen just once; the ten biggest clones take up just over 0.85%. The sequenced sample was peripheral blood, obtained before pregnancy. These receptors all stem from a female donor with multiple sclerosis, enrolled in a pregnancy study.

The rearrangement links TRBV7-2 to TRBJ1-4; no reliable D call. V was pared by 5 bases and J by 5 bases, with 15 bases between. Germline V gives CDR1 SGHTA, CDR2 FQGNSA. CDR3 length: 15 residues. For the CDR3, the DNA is TGTGCCAGCAGCCCAGCGGTGGAACTCAATGAAAAACTGTTTTTT. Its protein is CASSPAVELNEKLFF.

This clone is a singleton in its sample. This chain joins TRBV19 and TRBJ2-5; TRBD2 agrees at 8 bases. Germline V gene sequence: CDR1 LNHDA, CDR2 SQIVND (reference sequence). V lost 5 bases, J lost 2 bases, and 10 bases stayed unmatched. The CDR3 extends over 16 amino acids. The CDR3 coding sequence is TGTGCCAGTAGTTCCGTCCAGCGGGGGAATCAAGAGACCCAGTACTTC. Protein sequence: CASSSVQRGNQETQYF. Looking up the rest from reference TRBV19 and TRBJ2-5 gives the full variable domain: DGGITQSPKYLFRKEGQNVTLSCEQNLNHDAMYWYRQDPGQGLRLIYYSQIVNDFQKGDIAEGYSVSREKKESFPLTVTSAQKNPTAFYLCASSSVQRGNQETQYFGPGTRLLVL.

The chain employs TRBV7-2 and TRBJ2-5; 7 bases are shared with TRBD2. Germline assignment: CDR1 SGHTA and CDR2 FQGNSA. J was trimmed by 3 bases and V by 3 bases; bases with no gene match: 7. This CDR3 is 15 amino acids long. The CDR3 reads CASSFGGGKKETQYF. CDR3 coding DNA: TGTGCCAGCAGCTTCGGCGGGGGTAAAAAAGAGACCCAGTACTTC.

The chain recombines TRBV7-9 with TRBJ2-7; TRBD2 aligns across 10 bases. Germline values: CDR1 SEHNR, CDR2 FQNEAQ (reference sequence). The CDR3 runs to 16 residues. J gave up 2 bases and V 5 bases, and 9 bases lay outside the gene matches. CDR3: CASSPGLAANPYEQYF. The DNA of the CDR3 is TGTGCCAGCAGCCCAGGACTAGCGGCCAACCCCTACGAGCAGTACTTC.

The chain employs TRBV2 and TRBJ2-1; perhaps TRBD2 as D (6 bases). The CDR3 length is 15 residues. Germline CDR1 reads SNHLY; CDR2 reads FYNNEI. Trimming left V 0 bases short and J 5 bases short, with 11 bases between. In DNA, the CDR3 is TGTGCCAGCAGTGAAGCGGGACTCGGGAACAATGAGCAGTTCTTC. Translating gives CASSEAGLGNNEQFF. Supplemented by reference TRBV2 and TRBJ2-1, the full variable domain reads EPEVTQTPSHQVTQMGQEVILRCVPISNHLYFYWYRQILGQKVEFLVSFYNNEISEKSEIFDDQFSVERPDGSNFTLKIRSTKLEDSAMYFCASSEAGLGNNEQFFGPGTRLTVL.

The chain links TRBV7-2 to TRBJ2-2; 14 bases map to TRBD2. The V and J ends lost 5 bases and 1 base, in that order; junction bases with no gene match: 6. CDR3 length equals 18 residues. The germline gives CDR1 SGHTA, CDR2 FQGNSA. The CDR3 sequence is CASSRSGLAGGNTGELFF. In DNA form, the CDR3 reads TGTGCCAGCAGCCGCAGCGGACTAGCGGGGGGGAACACCGGGGAGCTGTTTTTT.

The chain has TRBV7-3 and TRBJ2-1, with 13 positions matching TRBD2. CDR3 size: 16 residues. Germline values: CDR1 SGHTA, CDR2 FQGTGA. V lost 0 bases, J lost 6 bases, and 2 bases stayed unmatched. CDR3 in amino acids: CASSLTTSGGANEQFF. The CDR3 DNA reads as TGTGCCAGCAGCTTAACAACTAGCGGGGGGGCCAATGAGCAGTTCTTC.

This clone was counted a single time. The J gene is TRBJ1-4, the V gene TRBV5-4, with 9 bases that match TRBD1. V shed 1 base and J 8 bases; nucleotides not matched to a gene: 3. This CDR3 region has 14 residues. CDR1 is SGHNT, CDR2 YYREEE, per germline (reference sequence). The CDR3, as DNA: TGTGCCAGCAGCTTGCGACAGGGGGGGGAAAAACTGTTTTTT. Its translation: CASSLRQGGEKLFF.

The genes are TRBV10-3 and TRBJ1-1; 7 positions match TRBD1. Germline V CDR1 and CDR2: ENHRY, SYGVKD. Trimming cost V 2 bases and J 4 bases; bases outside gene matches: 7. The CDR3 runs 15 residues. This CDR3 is CAISEPGTASTEAFF. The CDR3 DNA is TGTGCCATCAGTGAGCCCGGGACAGCGAGCACTGAAGCTTTCTTT.

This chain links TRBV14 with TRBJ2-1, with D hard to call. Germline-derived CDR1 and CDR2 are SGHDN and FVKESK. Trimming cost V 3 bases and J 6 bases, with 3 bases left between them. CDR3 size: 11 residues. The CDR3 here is CASSHSNEQFF. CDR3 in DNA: TGTGCCAGCAGCCACTCCAATGAGCAGTTCTTC.

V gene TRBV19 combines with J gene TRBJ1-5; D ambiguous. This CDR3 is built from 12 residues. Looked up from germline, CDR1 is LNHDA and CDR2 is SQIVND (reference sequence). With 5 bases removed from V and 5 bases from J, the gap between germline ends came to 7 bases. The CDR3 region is CASSPPYQPQHF. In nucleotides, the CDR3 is TGTGCCAGTAGTCCCCCATATCAGCCCCAGCATTTT. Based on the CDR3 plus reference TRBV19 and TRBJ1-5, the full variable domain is DGGITQSPKYLFRKEGQNVTLSCEQNLNHDAMYWYRQDPGQGLRLIYYSQIVNDFQKGDIAEGYSVSREKKESFPLTVTSAQKNPTAFYLCASSPPYQPQHFGDGTRLSIL.

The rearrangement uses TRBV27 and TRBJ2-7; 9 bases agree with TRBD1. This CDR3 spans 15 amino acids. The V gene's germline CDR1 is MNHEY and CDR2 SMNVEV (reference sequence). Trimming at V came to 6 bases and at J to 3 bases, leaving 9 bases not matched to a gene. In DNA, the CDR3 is TGTGCCAGCAGCCGATACCGGGACAGGGACTACGAGCAGTACTTC. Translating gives CASSRYRDRDYEQYF.

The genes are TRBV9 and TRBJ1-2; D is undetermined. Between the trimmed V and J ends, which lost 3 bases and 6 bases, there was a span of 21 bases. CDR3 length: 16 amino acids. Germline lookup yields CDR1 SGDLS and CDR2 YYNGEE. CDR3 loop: CASSAEPTAAGDGYTF. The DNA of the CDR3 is TGTGCCAGCAGCGCGGAACCGACGGCCGCCGGGGATGGCTACACCTTC.

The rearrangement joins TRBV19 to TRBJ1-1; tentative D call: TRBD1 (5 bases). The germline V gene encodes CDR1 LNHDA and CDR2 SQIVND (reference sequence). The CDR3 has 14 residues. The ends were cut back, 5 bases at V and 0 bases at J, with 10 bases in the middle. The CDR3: CASSPGGLNTEAFF. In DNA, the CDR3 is TGTGCCAGTAGTCCGGGGGGGTTGAACACTGAAGCTTTCTTT.

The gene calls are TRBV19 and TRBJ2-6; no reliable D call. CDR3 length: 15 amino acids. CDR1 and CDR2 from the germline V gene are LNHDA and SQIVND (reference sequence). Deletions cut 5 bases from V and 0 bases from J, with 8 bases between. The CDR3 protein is CASSSGGSGANVLTF. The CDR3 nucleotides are TGTGCCAGTAGTTCTGGCGGCTCTGGGGCCAACGTCCTGACTTTC.

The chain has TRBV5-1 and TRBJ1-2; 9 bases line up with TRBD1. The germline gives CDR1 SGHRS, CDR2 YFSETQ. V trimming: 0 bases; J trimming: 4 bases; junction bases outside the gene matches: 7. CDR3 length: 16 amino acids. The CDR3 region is CASSLDRGLDPYGYTF. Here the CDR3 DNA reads TGCGCCAGCAGCTTGGACAGGGGGCTAGACCCCTATGGCTACACCTTC.

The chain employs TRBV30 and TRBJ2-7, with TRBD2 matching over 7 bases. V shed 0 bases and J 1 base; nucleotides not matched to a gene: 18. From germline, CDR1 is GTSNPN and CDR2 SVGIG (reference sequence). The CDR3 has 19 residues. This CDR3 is CAWSVSIRAGAAFSYEQYF. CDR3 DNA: TGTGCCTGGAGTGTATCAATCAGGGCGGGAGCAGCCTTTTCCTACGAGCAGTACTTC.

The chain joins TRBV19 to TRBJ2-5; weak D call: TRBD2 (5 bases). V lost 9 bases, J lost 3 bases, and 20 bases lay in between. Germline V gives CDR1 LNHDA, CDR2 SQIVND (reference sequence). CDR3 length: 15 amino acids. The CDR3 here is CASQPTDRGKETQYF. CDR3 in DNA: TGTGCCAGCCAACCTACCGACCGGGGAAAAGAGACCCAGTACTTC.

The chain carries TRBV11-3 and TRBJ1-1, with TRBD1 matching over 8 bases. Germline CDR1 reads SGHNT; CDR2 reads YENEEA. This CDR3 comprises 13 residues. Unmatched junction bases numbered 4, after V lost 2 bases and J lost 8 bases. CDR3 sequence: CASSLPGGTEAFF. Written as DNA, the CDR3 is TGTGCCAGCAGCTTACCAGGGGGCACAGAAGCTTTCTTT.

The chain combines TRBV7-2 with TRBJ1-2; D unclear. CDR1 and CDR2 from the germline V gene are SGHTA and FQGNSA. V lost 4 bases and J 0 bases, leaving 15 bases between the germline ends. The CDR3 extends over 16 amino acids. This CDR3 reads CASSSERRRTNYGYTF. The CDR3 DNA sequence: TGTGCCAGCAGCTCTGAAAGGCGGCGTACTAACTATGGCTACACCTTC. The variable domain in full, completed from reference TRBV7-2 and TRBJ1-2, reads GAGVSQSPSNKVTEKGKDVELRCDPISGHTALYWYRQSLGQGLEFLIYFQGNSAPDKSGLPSDRFSAERTGGSVSTLTIQRTQQEDSAVYLCASSSERRRTNYGYTFGSGTRLTVV.

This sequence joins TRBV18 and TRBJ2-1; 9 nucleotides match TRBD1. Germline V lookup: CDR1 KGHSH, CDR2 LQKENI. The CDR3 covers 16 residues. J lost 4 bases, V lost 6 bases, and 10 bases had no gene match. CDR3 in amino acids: CASSTLDRGVYNEQFF. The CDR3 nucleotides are TGTGCCAGCTCGACCCTCGACAGGGGGGTATACAATGAGCAGTTCTTC.

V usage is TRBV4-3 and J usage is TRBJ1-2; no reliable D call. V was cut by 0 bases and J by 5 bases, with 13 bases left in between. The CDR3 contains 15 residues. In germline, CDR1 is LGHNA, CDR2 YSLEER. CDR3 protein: CASSQDPREGYGYTF. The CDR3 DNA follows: TGCGCCAGCAGCCAAGATCCCCGCGAGGGTTATGGCTACACCTTC.